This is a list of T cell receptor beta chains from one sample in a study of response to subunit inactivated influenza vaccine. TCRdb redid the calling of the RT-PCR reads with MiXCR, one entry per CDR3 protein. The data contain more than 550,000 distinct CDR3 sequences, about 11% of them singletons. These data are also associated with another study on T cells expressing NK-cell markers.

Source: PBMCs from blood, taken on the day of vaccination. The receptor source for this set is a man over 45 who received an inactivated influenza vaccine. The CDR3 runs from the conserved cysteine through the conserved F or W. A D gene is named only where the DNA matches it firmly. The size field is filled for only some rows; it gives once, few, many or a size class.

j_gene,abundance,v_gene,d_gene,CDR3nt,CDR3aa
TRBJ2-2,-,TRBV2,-,TGTGCCAGCAGCAAAAACAAGGCAGGGGGGGAGCTGTTTTTT,CASSKNKAGGELFF
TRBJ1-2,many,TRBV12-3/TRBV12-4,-,TGTGCCAGCAGTTATGGAAACTATGGCTACACCTTC,CASSYGNYGYTF
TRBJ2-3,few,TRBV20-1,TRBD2,TGCAGTGCTATTAGCGGGAACACAGATACGCAGTATTTT,CSAISGNTDTQYF
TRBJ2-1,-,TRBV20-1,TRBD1,TGCAGTGCCATAGGGGGAAATGGACAGGGTTCCCTTATTCGTAATGAGCAGTTCTTC,CSAIGGNGQGSLIRNEQFF
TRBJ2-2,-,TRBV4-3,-,TGCGCCAGCAGCCAAGAAACTGGTTTCGGGAGTCGGACCGGGGAGCTGTTTTTT,CASSQETGFGSRTGELFF
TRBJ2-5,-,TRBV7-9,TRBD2,TGTGGCAGCGGGATGGCGGGAGGGCAAGAGACCCAGTACTTC,CGSGMAGGQETQYF
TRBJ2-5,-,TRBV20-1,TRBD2,TGCAGTGCTAGGGAAGCGGGGGGGCCGGAGACCCAGTACTTC,CSAREAGGPETQYF
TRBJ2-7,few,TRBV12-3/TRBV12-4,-,TGTGCCAGCAGTGTGGCCTACTCCTACGAGCAGTACTTC,CASSVAYSYEQYF
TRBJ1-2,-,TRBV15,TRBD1,TGTGCCACCAGCGGATTTGTAACAGGGGGCAACTATGGCTACACCTTC,CATSGFVTGGNYGYTF
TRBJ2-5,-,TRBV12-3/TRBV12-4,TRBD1,TGTGCCAGCAGTAGGGGACAGGGGGCGGTGGAGACCCAGTACTTC,CASSRGQGAVETQYF
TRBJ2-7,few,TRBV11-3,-,TGTGCCAGCAGCTTTGCAGGGCAGAACGAGCAGTACTTC,CASSFAGQNEQYF
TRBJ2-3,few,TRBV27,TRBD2,TGTGCCAGCAGTTCACTAGCGGGAGGGCACACAGATACGCAGTATTTT,CASSSLAGGHTDTQYF
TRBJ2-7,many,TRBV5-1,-,TGCGCCAGCAATGGGGGCCGGGGATCCTACGAGCAGTACTTC,CASNGGRGSYEQYF
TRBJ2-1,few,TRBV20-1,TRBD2,TGCAGTGCTAGAGATTTGCGGGGGGCGCGGAATGAGCAGTTCTTC,CSARDLRGARNEQFF
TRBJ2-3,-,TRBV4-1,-,TGCGCCAGCAGCCCGACTGGGGACACAGATACGCAGTATTTT,CASSPTGDTDTQYF
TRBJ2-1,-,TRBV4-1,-,TGCGCCAGCAGCCAAGATGGGTGGGGGGAGCAGTTCTTC,CASSQDGWGEQFF
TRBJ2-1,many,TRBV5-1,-,TGCGCCAGCAGCTTGGAGGCTGCCAGCTCCTACAATGAGCAGTTCTTC,CASSLEAASSYNEQFF
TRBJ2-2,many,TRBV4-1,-,TGCGCCAGCAGCCAAGCCCCGAGAGTTGTTCAGGGCACCGGGGAGCTGTTTTTT,CASSQAPRVVQGTGELFF
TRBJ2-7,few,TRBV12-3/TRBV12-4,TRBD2,TGTGCCAGCAGACTAGCGGGTTTCCACGAGCAGTACTTC,CASRLAGFHEQYF
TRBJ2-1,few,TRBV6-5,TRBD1,TGTGCCAGCAGTTACCGAACCGGGACAGCGTCCTACAATGAGCAGTTCTTC,CASSYRTGTASYNEQFF
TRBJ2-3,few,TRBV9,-,TGTGCCAGCAGCGTAGTAGAAGATACGCAGTATTTT,CASSVVEDTQYF
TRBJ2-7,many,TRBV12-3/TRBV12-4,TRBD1,TGTGCCAGCAGTTTGTCGGGACAGGGCGGCTACGAGCAGTACTTC,CASSLSGQGGYEQYF
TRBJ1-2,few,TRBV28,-,TGTGCCAGCAGGGGCCCCCGGACAGGCTACACCTTC,CASRGPRTGYTF
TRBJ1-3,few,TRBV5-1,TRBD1,TGCGCCAGCAGCTTGGCCGGGACAGTCTCTGGAAACACCATATATTTT,CASSLAGTVSGNTIYF